The 18 T cell receptor beta chains below were found in one sample sequenced in a study of blood T cell repertoires in COVID-19. Assay used: immunoSEQ multiplex PCR; TCRdb lists only in-frame clones, some missing. Of 300,000 to 400,000 clones in the sample, around 82% were seen once. The material sequenced was peripheral blood. These receptors all stem from a man aged 30 to 39 with active or convalescent COVID-19.

This chain links TRBV7-2 with TRBJ2-4, with TRBD1 matching 9 bases. J was trimmed by 2 bases and V by 3 bases; bases with no gene match: 5. The CDR3 sequence is 16 residues long. Looked up from germline, CDR1 is SGHTA and CDR2 is FQGNSA. The CDR3 DNA reads TGTGCCAGCAGCTTCCAAGGGACAGGGCCCAAAAACATTCAGTACTTC. It is translated as CASSFQGTGPKNIQYF.

In its sample, this clone was seen once. The V call is TRBV7-9, the J call TRBJ1-3; no clear D. CDR1 is SEHNR, CDR2 FQNEAQ, per germline (reference sequence). V lost 1 base and J 4 bases, leaving 8 bases between the germline ends. The CDR3 is made up of 14 amino acids. CDR3 sequence reads: CASSLGRLGNTIYF. The CDR3 region has the DNA TGTGCCAGCAGCTTAGGGCGGCTGGGAAACACCATATATTTT.

The chain links TRBV7-8 to TRBJ1-5; weak D call: TRBD1 (5 bases). The CDR3 extends over 14 amino acids. In germline, CDR1 is SGHVS, CDR2 FQNEAQ. The V gene lost 3 bases and the J gene lost 4 bases, with 10 bases spanning the gap. The CDR3 spells CASSFDSRNQPQHF. The CDR3 bases are TGTGCCAGCAGCTTCGACAGCAGAAATCAGCCCCAGCATTTT.

The V and J genes are TRBV5-1 and TRBJ2-3; D gene ambiguous. Trimming cost V 0 bases and J 0 bases, with 5 bases left between them. The CDR3 covers 14 residues. Looked up from germline, CDR1 is SGHRS and CDR2 is YFSETQ. Written as DNA, the CDR3 is TGCGCCAGCAGCTTGGAACAGAGCACAGATACGCAGTATTTT. Translated: CASSLEQSTDTQYF. Complete variable domain (other parts from reference TRBV5-1 and TRBJ2-3): KAGVTQTPRYLIKTRGQQVTLSCSPISGHRSVSWYQQTPGQGLQFLFEYFSETQRNKGNFPGRFSGRQFSNSRSEMNVSTLELGDSALYLCASSLEQSTDTQYFGPGTRLTVL.

The chain carries TRBV6-1 and TRBJ2-1, with D unresolved. V lost 1 base, J lost 7 bases, and 11 bases lay in between. Germline CDR1 MNHNS, CDR2 SASEGT. The length of the CDR3 is 14 residues. For the CDR3, the DNA is TGTGCCAGCAGTGAAGTCCTAGTGCGGAATGAGCAGTTCTTC. Translated, it gives CASSEVLVRNEQFF.

This chain uses TRBV6-5 with TRBJ2-4; 7 bases fit TRBD2. CDR1 is MNHEY and CDR2 is SVGAGI in the germline V gene. V lost 6 bases to trimming and J lost 5 bases; unmatched junction nucleotides: 10. This CDR3 spans 15 amino acids. The CDR3 coding sequence is TGTGCCAGCAGCCGCTTGGGCCGGGGGGAAAACATTCAGTACTTC. Translating it yields CASSRLGRGENIQYF.

The gene calls are TRBV7-6 and TRBJ2-5; D not certain. The CDR3 totals 11 residues. Trimming left V 4 bases short and J 5 bases short, with 5 bases between. Germline V gives CDR1 SGHVS, CDR2 FNYEAQ. CDR3 nucleotides: TGTGCCAGCAGCTCCGGGGAGACCCAGTACTTC. Translation gives CASSSGETQYF.

The chain combines TRBV6-5 with TRBJ1-5, with 7 bases matching TRBD1. The CDR3 covers 14 residues. V dropped 4 bases and J dropped 10; count of bases not matched to a gene: 10. Germline CDR1 and CDR2: MNHEY and SVGAGI. CDR3 sequence reads: CASSLNTGAQPQHF. CDR3 nucleotide sequence: TGTGCCAGCAGTTTAAATACAGGGGCCCAACCCCAGCATTTT.

The chain has TRBV6-1 and TRBJ1-1; 7 bases fit TRBD1. The germline CDR1 and CDR2 sequences are MNHNS and SASEGT. V shed 3 bases and J 2 bases; nucleotides not matched to a gene: 6. CDR3 length: 15 residues. This CDR3 reads CASSEIRTGNTEAFF. CDR3 sequence (DNA): TGTGCCAGCAGTGAGATACGGACAGGCAACACTGAAGCTTTCTTT.

V is TRBV19 and J is TRBJ1-4, with D unresolved. Looked up from germline, CDR1 is LNHDA and CDR2 is SQIVND (reference sequence). V was pared by 7 bases and J by 12 bases, with 12 bases between. The CDR3 contains 11 residues. CDR3 DNA sequence: TGTGCCAGTAATCGGCTAGGAGAACTGTTTTTT. Its translation is CASNRLGELFF. The whole variable domain, filled in from reference TRBV19 and TRBJ1-4, reads DGGITQSPKYLFRKEGQNVTLSCEQNLNHDAMYWYRQDPGQGLRLIYYSQIVNDFQKGDIAEGYSVSREKKESFPLTVTSAQKNPTAFYLCASNRLGELFFGSGTQLSVL.

V gene TRBV5-1 combines with J gene TRBJ2-7, with D tentatively TRBD2 (5 bases). Trimming stripped 1 base from V and 6 bases from J, with 14 bases between. The CDR3 is 14 amino acids. Germline V gene lookup returns CDR1 SGHRS and CDR2 YFSETQ. The CDR3 DNA follows: TGCGCCAGCAGCTTGATCGGGGAACGGTCCGAGCAGTACTTC. This codes for CASSLIGERSEQYF.

To note about this clone: At one of its ends the junction is not consistent with the germline gene, which may arise from a read error. As DNA, the CDR3 is TGTGCCAGCAGCTCGCAGGGTAACTATGGCTACATCTTC. As protein: CASSSQGNYGYIF. The chain joins TRBV7-2 to TRBJ1-2; weak D call: TRBD1 (5 bases). Per germline, CDR1 SGHTA and CDR2 FQGNSA. This CDR3 comprises 13 residues.

The chain's CDR3 is CASSEAQGPSTDTQYF. The CDR3 DNA is TGTGCCAGCAGTGAAGCTCAGGGGCCTAGCACAGATACGCAGTATTTT. The chain joins TRBV6-1 to TRBJ2-3; weak D call: TRBD1 (6 bases). CDR3 length: 16 residues. V was shortened by 0 bases and J by 0 bases, with 10 bases between the two germline ends. Germline V lookup: CDR1 MNHNS, CDR2 SASEGT.

This rearrangement joins TRBV5-1 to TRBJ1-1, with 8 positions matching TRBD1. CDR1 SGHRS and CDR2 YFSETQ come from the germline V gene. The trim removed 0 bases at V and 0 bases at J, leaving 1 base unmatched. The CDR3 spans 15 residues. The CDR3 sequence is CASSLGDRMNTEAFF. CDR3 bases: TGCGCCAGCAGCTTGGGGGACAGGATGAACACTGAAGCTTTCTTT.

The chain links TRBV30 to TRBJ2-5; 8 bases map to TRBD2. CDR3 length: 16 amino acids. J lost 2 bases, V lost 4 bases, and 12 bases had no gene match. Germline values: CDR1 GTSNPN, CDR2 SVGIG (reference sequence). CDR3 in DNA: TGTGCCTGGAACCAGGGCGGGGGGCTATCGCAAGAGACCCAGTACTTC. Protein sequence: CAWNQGGGLSQETQYF.

This chain connects TRBV30 to TRBJ2-3; 10 nucleotides match TRBD2. Germline CDR1 and CDR2: GTSNPN and SVGIG (reference sequence). The CDR3 is 15 residues long. The J segment lost 4 bases and the V segment lost 5 bases, leaving 9 bases of the junction unmatched. CDR3 residues: CAWSPYSGGSDTQYF. CDR3 nucleotides: TGTGCCTGGTCCCCATATAGCGGGGGGTCAGATACGCAGTATTTT.

The chain employs TRBV4-3 and TRBJ1-2, with 8 bases that match TRBD1. Per germline, CDR1 LGHNA and CDR2 YSLEER. The CDR3 covers 14 residues. The V gene end was trimmed by 1 base and the J gene end by 8 bases; junction bases not matched to a gene: 6. The CDR3, as DNA: TGCGCCAGCAGCCAAGGGGCAGGGGGCCGGGGCTACACCTTC. Translation gives CASSQGAGGRGYTF.

The CDR3 protein is CATSDADSYSNQPQHF. CDR3 in DNA: TGTGCCACCAGTGACGCCGACAGTTATAGCAATCAGCCCCAGCATTTT. The chain employs TRBV24-1 and TRBJ1-5; D is perhaps TRBD1 (5 bases). V lost 4 bases and J lost 0, with 12 bases in between. CDR3 length: 16 residues. Looked up from germline, CDR1 is KGHDR and CDR2 is SFDVKD.